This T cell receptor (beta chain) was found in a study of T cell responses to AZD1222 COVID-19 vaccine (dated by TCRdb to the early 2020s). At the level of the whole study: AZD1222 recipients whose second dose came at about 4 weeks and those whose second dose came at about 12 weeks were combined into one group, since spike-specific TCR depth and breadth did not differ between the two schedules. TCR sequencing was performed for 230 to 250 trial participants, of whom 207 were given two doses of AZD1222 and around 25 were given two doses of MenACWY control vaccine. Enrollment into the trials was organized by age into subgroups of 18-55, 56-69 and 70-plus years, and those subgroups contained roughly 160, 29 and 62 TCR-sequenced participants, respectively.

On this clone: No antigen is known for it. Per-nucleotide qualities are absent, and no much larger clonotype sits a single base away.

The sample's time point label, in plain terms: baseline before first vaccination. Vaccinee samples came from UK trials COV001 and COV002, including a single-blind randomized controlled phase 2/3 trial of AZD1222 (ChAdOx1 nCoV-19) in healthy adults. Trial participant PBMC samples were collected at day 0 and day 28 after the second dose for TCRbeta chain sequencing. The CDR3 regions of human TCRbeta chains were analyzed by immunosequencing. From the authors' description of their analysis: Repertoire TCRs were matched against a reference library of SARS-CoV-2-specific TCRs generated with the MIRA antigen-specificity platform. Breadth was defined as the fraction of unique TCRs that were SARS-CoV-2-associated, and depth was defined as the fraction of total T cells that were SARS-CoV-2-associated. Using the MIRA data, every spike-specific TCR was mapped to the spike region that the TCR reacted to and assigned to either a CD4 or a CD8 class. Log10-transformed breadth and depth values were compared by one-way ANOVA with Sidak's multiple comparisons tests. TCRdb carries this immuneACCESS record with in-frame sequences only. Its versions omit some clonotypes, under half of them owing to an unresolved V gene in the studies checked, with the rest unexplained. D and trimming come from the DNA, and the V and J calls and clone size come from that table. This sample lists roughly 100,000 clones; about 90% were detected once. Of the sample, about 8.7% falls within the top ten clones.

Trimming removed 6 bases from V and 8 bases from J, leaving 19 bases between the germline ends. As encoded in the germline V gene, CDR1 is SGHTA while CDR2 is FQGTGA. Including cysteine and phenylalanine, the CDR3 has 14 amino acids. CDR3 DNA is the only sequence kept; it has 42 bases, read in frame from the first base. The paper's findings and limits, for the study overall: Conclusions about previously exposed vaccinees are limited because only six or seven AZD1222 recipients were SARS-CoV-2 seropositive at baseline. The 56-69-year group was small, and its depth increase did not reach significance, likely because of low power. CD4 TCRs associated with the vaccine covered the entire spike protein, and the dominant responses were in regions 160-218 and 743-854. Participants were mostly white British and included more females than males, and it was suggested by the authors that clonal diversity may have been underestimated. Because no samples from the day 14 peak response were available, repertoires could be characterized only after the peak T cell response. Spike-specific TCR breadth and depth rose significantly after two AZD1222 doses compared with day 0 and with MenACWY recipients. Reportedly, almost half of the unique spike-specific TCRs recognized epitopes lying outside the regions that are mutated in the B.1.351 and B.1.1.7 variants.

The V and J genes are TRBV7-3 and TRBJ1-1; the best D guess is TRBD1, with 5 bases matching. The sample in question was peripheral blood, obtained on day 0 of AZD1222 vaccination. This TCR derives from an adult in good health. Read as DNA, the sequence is TGTGCCAGCAGTTACAGGTGGGGGAATTCAGAAGCTTTCTTT. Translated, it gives CASSYRWGNSEAFF.